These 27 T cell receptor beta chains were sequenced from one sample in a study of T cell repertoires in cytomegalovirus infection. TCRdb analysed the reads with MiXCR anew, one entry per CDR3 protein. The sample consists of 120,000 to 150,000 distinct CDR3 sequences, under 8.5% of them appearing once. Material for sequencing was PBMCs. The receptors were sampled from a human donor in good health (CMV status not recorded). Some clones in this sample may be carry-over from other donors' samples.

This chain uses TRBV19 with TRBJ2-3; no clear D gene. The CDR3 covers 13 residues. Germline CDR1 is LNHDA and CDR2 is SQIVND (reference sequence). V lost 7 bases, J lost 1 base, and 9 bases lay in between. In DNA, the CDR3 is TGTGCCAGTAAGGAAGTGGGCACAGATACGCAGTATTTT. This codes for CASKEVGTDTQYF.

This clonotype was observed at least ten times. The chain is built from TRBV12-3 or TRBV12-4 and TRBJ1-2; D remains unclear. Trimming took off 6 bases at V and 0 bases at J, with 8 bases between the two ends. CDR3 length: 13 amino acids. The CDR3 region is CASSLHPNYGYTF. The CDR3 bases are TGTGCCAGCAGCCTACACCCTAACTATGGCTACACCTTC.

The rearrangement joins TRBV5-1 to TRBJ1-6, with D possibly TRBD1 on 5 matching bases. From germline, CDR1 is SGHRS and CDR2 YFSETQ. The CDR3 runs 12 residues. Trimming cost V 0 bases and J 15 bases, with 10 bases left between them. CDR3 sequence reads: CASSLDQGRLHF. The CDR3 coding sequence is TGCGCCAGCAGCTTGGACCAGGGACGCCTCCACTTT.

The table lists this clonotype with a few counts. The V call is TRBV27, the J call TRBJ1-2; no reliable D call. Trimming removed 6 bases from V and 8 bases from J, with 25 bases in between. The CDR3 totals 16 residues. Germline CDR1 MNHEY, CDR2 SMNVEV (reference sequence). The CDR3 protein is CASSPHPDGRRVGYTF. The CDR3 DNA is TGTGCCAGCAGCCCCCACCCGGACGGAAGGCGTGTGGGCTACACCTTC.

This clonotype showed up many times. Here the CDR3 reads CASSARLAGRHTDTQYF. As DNA, the CDR3 is TGTGCCAGCAGCGCCCGACTAGCGGGGCGACACACAGATACGCAGTATTTT. The chain recombines TRBV7-9 with TRBJ2-3, with 11 bases lining up with TRBD2. Germline CDR1 reads SEHNR; CDR2 reads FQNEAQ (reference sequence). This CDR3 spans 17 amino acids. The V and J ends lost 5 bases and 2 bases, in that order; junction bases with no gene match: 9. The whole variable domain, filled in from reference TRBV7-9 and TRBJ2-3, reads DTGVSQNPRHKITKRGQNVTFRCDPISEHNRLYWYRQTLGQGPEFLTYFQNEAQLEKSRLLSDRFSAERPKGSFSTLEIQRTEQGDSAMYLCASSARLAGRHTDTQYFGPGTRLTVL.

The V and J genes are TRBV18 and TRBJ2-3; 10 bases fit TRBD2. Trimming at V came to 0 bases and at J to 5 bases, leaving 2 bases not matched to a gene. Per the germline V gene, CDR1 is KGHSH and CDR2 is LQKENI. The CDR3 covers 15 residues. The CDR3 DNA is TGTGCCAGCTCACCACCCCAGCGGGGGGGAGATACGCAGTATTTT. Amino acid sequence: CASSPPQRGGDTQYF.

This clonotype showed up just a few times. In nucleotides, the CDR3 is TGCAGTGCTAGAGATAGACTAGCGGCAACCCGGCCTTCCTACAATGAGCAGTTCTTC. Protein product: CSARDRLAATRPSYNEQFF. The chain carries TRBV20-1 and TRBJ2-1; 9 bases align to TRBD2. Germline assignment: CDR1 DFQATT and CDR2 SNEGSKA (reference sequence). This CDR3 has 19 residues. Trimming at V came to 0 bases and at J to 1 base, leaving 13 bases not matched to a gene.

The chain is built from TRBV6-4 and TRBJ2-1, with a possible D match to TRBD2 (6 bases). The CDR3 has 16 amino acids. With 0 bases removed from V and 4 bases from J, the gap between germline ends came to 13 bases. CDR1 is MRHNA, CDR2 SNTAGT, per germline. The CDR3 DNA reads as TGTGCCAGCAGTGACTCGACTAGGGGCCTTTACAATGAGCAGTTCTTC. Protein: CASSDSTRGLYNEQFF.

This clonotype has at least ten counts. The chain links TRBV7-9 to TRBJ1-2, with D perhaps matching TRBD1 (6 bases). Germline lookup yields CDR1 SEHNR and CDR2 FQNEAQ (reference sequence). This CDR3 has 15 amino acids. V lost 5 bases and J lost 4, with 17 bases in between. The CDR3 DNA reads TGTGCCAGCAGCAGGGAGGACAGCCTGCCCTATGGCTACACCTTC. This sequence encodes CASSREDSLPYGYTF. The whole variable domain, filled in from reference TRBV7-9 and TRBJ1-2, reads DTGVSQNPRHKITKRGQNVTFRCDPISEHNRLYWYRQTLGQGPEFLTYFQNEAQLEKSRLLSDRFSAERPKGSFSTLEIQRTEQGDSAMYLCASSREDSLPYGYTFGSGTRLTVV.

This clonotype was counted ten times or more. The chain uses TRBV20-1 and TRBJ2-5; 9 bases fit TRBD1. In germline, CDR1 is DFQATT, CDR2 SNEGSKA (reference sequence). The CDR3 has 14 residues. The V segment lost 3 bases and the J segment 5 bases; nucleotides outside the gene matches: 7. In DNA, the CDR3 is TGCAGTGCTAGCAAAAGGGACAGGGCCGAGACCCAGTACTTC. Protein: CSASKRDRAETQYF.

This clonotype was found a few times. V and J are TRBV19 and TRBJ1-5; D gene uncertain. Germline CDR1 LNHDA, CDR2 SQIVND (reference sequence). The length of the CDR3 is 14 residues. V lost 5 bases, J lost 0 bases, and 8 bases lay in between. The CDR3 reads CASSSGNSNQPQHF. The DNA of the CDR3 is TGTGCCAGTAGTTCGGGAAATAGCAATCAGCCCCAGCATTTT.

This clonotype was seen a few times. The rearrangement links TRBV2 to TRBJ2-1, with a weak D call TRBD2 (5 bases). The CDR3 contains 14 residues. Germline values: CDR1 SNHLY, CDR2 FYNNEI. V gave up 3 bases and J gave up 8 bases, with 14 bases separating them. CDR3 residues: CASSDDLAGYEQFF. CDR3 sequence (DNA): TGTGCCAGCAGTGATGATCTAGCTGGGTATGAGCAGTTCTTC.

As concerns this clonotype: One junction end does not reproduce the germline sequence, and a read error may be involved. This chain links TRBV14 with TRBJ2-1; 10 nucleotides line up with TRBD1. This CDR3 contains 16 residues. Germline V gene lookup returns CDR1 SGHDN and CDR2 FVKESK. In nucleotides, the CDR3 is TGTGCCAGCAGCCAGCCGGGGACAGGGGTATGGAATGATCAGTTCTTC. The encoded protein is CASSQPGTGVWNDQFF.

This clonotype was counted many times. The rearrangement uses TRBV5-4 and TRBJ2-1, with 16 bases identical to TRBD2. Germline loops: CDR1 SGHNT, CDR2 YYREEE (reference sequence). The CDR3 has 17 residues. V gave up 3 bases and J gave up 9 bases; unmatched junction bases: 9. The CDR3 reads CASSSGLAGGIAGEQFF. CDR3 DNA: TGTGCCAGCAGCTCGGGACTAGCGGGGGGGATAGCCGGTGAGCAGTTCTTC.

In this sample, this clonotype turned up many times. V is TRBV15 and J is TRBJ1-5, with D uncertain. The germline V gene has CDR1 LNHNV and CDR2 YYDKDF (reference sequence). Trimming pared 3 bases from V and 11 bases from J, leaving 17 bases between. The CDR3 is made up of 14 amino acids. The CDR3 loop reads CATSRVQEASTQHF. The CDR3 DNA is TGTGCCACCAGCAGGGTCCAGGAGGCATCGACCCAGCATTTT.

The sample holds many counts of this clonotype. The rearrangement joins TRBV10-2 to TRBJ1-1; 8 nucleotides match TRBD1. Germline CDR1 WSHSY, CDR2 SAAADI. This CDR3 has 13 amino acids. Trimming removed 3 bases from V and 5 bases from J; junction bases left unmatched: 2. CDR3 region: CASSDRGQTEAFF. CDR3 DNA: TGCGCCAGCAGTGACAGGGGGCAAACTGAAGCTTTCTTT.

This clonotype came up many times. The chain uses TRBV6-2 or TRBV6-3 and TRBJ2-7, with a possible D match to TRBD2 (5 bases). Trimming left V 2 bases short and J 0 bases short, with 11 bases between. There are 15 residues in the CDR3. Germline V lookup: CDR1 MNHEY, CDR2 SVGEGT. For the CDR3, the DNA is TGTGCCAGCAGTTACCCTGCGGGTTACTCCTACGAGCAGTACTTC. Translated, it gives CASSYPAGYSYEQYF.

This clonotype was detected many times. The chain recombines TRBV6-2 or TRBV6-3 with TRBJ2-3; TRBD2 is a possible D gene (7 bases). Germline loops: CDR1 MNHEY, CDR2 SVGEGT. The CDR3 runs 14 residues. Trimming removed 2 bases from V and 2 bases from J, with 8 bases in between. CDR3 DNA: TGTGCCAGCAGTTACGGGGGGGCCACAGATACGCAGTATTTT. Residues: CASSYGGATDTQYF.

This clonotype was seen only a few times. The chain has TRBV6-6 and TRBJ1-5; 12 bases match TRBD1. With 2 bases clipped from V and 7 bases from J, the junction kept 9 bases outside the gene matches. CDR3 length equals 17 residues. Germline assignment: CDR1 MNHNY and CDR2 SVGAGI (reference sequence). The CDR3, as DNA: TGTGCCAGCAGTTACGAAACGGGACAGGGGGCTGTCCAGCCCCAGCATTTT. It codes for CASSYETGQGAVQPQHF.

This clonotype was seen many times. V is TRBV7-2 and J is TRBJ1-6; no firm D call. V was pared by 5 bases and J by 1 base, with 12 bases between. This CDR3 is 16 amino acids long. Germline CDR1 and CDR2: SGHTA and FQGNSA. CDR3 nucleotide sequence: TGTGCCAGCAGCCGCAGGAGGTGGTCCTATAATTCACCCCTCCACTTT. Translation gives CASSRRRWSYNSPLHF.

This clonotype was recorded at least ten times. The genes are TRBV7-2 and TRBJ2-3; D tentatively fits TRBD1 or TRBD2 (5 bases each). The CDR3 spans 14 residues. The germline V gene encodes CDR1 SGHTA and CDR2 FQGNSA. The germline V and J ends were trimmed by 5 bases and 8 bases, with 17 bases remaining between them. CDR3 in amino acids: CASSPGTAGFTQYF. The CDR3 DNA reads TGTGCCAGCAGCCCCGGGACGGCCGGATTTACGCAGTATTTT.

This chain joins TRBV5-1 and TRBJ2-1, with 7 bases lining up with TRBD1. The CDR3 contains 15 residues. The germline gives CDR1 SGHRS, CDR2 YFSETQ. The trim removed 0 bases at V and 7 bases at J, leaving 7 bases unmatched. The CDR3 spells CASSLERQGVNEQFF. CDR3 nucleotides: TGCGCCAGCAGCTTGGAGAGACAGGGAGTAAATGAGCAGTTCTTC.

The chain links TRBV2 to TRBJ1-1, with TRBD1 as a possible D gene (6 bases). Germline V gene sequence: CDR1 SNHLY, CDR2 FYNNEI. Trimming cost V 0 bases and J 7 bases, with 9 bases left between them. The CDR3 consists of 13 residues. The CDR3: CASSEARGGEAFF. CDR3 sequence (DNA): TGTGCCAGCAGTGAAGCAAGGGGGGGTGAAGCTTTCTTT.

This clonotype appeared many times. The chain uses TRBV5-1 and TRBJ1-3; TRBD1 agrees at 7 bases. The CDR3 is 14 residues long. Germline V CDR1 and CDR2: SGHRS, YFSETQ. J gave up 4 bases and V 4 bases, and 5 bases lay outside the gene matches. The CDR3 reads CASSTGTAGNTIYF. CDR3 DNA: TGCGCCAGCAGCACCGGGACAGCCGGAAACACCATATATTTT.

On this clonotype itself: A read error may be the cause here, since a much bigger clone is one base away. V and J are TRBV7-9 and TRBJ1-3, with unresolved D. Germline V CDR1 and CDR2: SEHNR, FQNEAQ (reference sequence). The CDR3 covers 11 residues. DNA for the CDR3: TGTGCCAGCAGCTACGGAAACCCCATATATTTT. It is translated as CASSYGNPIYF. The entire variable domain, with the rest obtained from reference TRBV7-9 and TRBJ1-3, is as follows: DTGVSQNPRHKITKRGQNVTFRCDPISEHNRLYWYRQTLGQGPEFLTYFQNEAQLEKSRLLSDRFSAERPKGSFSTLEIQRTEQGDSAMYLCASSYGNPIYFGEGSWLTVV.

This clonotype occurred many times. The DNA of the CDR3 is TGTGCCAGCAGCTTACGACGGGACAGCCCTGAAGCTTTCTTT. Translation: CASSLRRDSPEAFF. The V gene is TRBV7-2, the J gene TRBJ1-1, with 7 nucleotides matching TRBD1. Germline CDR1 reads SGHTA; CDR2 reads FQGNSA. V gave up 2 bases and J gave up 6 bases; unmatched junction bases: 6. The length of the CDR3 is 14 residues.

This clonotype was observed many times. CDR3 protein: CASSLAFDGVEAFF. The CDR3 bases are TGTGCCAGCAGTTTAGCTTTCGATGGAGTTGAAGCTTTCTTT. The V call is TRBV12-3 or TRBV12-4, the J call TRBJ1-1; D gene unclear. The CDR3 runs to 14 residues. V dropped 0 bases and J dropped 7 bases, with 12 bases sitting between them.